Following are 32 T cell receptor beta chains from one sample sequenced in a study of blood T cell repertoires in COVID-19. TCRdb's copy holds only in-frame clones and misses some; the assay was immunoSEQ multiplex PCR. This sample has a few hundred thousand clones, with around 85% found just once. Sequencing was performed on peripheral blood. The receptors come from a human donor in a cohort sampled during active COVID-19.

CDR3 sequence (DNA): TGCGCCAGCAGCAAAGAGGGGGCGCTTAATGGCTACACCTTC. This translates into CASSKEGALNGYTF. V and J are TRBV5-1 and TRBJ1-2; 7 bases are shared with TRBD1. V trimming: 4 bases; J trimming: 6 bases; junction bases outside the gene matches: 9. Germline V gene sequence: CDR1 SGHRS, CDR2 YFSETQ. The CDR3 extends over 14 amino acids.

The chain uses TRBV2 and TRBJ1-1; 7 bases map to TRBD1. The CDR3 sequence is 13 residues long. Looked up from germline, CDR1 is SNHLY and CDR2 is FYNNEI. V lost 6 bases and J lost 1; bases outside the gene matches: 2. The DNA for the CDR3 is TGTGCCAGCAGAAGGACAGGGAACACTGAAGCTTTCTTT. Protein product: CASRRTGNTEAFF.

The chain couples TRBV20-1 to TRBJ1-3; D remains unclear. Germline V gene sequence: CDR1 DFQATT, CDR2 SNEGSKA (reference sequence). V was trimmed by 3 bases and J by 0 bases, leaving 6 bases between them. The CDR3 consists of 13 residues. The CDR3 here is CSASVGSGNTIYF. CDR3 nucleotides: TGCAGTGCTAGTGTCGGCTCTGGAAACACCATATATTTT.

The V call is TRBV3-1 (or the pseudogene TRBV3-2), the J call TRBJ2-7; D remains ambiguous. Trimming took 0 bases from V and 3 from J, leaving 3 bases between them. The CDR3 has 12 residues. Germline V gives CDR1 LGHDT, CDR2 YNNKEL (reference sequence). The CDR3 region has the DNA TGTGCCAGCAGCCAAGATTACTACGAGCAGTACTTC. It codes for CASSQDYYEQYF.

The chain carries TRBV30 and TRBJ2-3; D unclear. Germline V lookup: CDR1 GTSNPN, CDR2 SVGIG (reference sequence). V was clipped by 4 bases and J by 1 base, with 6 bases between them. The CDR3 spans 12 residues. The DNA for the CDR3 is TGTGCCTGGACCCCTGGCACAGATACGCAGTATTTT. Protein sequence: CAWTPGTDTQYF.

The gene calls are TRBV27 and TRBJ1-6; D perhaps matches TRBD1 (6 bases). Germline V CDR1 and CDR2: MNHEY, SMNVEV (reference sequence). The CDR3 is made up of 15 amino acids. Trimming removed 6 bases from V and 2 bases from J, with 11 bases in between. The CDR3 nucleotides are TGTGCCAGCAGGTCAGGGGTGACCTATAATTCACCCCTCCACTTT. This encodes CASRSGVTYNSPLHF.

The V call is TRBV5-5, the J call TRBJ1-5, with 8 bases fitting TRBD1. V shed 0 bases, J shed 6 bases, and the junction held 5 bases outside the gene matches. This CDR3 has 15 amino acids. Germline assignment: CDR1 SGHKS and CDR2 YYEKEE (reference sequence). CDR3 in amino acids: CASSLGQGAGQPQHF. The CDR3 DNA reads TGTGCCAGCAGCTTGGGCCAGGGGGCTGGTCAGCCCCAGCATTTT.

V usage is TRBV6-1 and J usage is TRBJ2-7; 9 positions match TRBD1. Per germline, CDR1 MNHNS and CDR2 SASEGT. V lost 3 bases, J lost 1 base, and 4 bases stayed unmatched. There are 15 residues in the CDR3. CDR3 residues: CASSDFGQGSYEQYF. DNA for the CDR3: TGTGCCAGCAGTGATTTCGGACAGGGGTCCTACGAGCAGTACTTC.

This chain's CDR3 is CASSVNSGAQYNEQFF. For the CDR3, the DNA is TGTGCCAGCAGCGTGAATAGCGGGGCACAATACAATGAGCAGTTCTTC. The rearrangement joins TRBV11-2 to TRBJ2-1; 8 nucleotides agree with TRBD2. In germline, CDR1 is SGHAT, CDR2 FQNNGV. Trimming cost V 5 bases and J 4 bases; bases outside gene matches: 10. This CDR3 comprises 16 residues.

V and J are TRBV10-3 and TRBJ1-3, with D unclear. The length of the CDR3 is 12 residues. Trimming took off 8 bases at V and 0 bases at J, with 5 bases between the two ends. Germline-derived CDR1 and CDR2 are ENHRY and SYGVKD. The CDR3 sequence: CAIASSGNTIYF. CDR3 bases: TGTGCCATCGCCAGCTCTGGAAACACCATATATTTT.

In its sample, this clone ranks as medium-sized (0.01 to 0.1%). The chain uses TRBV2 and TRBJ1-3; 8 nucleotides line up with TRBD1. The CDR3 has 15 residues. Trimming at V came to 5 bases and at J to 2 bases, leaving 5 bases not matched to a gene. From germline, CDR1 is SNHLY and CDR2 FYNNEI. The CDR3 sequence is CASSPQGAAGNTIYF. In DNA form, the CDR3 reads TGTGCCAGCAGTCCGCAGGGGGCGGCTGGAAACACCATATATTTT.

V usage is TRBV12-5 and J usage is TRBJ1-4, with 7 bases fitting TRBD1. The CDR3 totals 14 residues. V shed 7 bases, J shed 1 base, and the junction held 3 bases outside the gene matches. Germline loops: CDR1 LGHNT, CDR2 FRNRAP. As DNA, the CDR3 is TGTGCTAGTGCCCGACAGGGAACTAATGAAAAACTGTTTTTT. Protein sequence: CASARQGTNEKLFF.

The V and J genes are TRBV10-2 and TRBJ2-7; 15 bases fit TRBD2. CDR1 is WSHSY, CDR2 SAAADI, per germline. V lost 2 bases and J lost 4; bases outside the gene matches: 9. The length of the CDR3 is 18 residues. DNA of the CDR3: TGCGCCAGCAGTGAGAGACGGACTAGCGGGGGGGCCGGGTACGAGCAGTACTTC. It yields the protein CASSERRTSGGAGYEQYF.

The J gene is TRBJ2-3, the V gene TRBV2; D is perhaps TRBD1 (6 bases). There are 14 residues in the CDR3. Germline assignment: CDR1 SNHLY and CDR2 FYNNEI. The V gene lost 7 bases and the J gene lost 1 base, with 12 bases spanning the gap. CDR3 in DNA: TGTGCCAGCAAGAGGGGGAAGGGCACAGATACGCAGTATTTT. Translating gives CASKRGKGTDTQYF.

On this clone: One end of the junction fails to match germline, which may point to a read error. CDR3 DNA: TGTGCCAGCAGTTACTCAGCGGGTAGCGGGGGGGCCCGATTC. Protein: CASSYSAGSGGARF. This sequence joins TRBV6-6 and TRBJ2-7, with 11 bases identical to TRBD2. This CDR3 has 14 residues. Germline CDR1 reads MNHNY; CDR2 reads SVGAGI (reference sequence).

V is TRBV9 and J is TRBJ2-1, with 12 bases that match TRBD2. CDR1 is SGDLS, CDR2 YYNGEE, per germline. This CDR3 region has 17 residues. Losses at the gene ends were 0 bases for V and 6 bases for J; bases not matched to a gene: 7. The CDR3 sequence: CASSVALAGGSPNEQFF. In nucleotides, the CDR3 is TGTGCCAGCAGCGTAGCACTAGCGGGGGGATCCCCCAATGAGCAGTTCTTC.

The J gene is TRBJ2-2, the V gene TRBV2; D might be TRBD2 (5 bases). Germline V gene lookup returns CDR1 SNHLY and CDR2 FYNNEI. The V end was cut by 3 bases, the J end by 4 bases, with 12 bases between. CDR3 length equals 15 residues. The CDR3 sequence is CASSEFFRGTGELFF. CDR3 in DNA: TGTGCCAGCAGTGAGTTCTTTCGGGGCACCGGGGAGCTGTTTTTT.

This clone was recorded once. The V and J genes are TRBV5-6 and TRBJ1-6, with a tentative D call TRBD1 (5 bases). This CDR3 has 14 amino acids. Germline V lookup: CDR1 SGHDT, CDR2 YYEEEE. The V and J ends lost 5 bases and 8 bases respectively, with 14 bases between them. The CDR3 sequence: CASRLTRDDSPLHF. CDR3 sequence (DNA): TGTGCCAGCAGGCTGACCAGGGATGATTCACCCCTCCACTTT. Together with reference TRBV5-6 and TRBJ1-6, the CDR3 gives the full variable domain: DAGVTQSPTHLIKTRGQQVTLRCSPKSGHDTVSWYQQALGQGPQFIFQYYEEEERQRGNFPDRFSGHQFPNYSSELNVNALLLGDSALYLCASRLTRDDSPLHFGNGTRLTVT.

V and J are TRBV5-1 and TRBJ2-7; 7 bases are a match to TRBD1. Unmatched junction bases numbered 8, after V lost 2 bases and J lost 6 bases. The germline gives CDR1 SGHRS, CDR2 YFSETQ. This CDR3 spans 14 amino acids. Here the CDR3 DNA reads TGCGCCAGCAGCTTAACTCCGACAGGGCTCGAGCAGTACTTC. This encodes CASSLTPTGLEQYF.

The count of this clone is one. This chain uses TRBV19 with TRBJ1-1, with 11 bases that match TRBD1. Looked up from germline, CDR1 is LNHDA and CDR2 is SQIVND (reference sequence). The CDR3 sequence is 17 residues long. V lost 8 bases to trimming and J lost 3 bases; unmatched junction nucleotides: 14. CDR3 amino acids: CASHSDRGLFVDTEAFF. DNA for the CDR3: TGTGCCAGTCATTCGGACAGGGGGCTCTTTGTGGACACTGAAGCTTTCTTT.

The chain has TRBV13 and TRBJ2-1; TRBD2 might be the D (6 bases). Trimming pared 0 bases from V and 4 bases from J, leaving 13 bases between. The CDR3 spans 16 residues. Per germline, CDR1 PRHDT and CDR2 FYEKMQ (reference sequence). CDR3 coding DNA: TGTGCCAGCAGCTTAGGGACCGCGACTAGATACAATGAGCAGTTCTTC. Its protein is CASSLGTATRYNEQFF.

In DNA form, the CDR3 reads TGTGCCAGCAGCAATTACAGGGTCGGACTCTCCTACGAGCAGTACTTC. This sequence encodes CASSNYRVGLSYEQYF. The chain is built from TRBV21-1 and TRBJ2-7; the table names TRBD1, a call not compared with the DNA. TRBV21-1 is a known pseudogene. This CDR3 is built from 16 residues.

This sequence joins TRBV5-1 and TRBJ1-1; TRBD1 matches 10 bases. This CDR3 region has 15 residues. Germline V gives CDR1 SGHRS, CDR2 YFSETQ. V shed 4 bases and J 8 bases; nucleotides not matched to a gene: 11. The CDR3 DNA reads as TGCGCCAGCAGCGCCTACCCCAGGACAGGGGGAGAAGCTTTCTTT. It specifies CASSAYPRTGGEAFF.

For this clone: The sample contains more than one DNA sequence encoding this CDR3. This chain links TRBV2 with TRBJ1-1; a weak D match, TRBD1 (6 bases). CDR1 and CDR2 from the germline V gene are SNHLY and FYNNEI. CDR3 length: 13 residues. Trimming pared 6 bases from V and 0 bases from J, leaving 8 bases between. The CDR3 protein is CASSGQLNTEAFF. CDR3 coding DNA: TGTGCCAGCAGCGGACAGTTGAACACTGAAGCTTTCTTT.

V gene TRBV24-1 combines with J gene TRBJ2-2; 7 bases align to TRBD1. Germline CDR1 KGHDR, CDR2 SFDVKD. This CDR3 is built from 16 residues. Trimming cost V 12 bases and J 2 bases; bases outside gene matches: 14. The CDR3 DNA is TGTGCCGCGCTAAATATTAAGGGGGCCAACACCGGGGAGCTGTTTTTT. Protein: CAALNIKGANTGELFF.

The CDR3 region is CASSFSNEQFF. CDR3 DNA: TGTGCCAGCAGCTTTTCTAATGAGCAGTTCTTC. The rearrangement joins TRBV11-2 to TRBJ2-1; D not certain. The V end lost 3 bases, the J end lost 7 bases, and 4 bases lay between the germline ends. The CDR3 consists of 11 residues. Germline V gene data show CDR1 as SGHAT and CDR2 as FQNNGV. The complete variable domain, with remaining parts taken from reference TRBV11-2 and TRBJ2-1, reads EAGVAQSPRYKIIEKRQSVAFWCNPISGHATLYWYQQILGQGPKLLIQFQNNGVVDDSQLPKDRFSAERLKGVDSTLKIQPAKLEDSAVYLCASSFSNEQFFGPGTRLTVL.

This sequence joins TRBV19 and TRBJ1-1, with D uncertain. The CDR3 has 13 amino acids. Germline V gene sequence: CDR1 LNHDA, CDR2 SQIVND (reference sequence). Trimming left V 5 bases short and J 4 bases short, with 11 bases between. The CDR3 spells CASSSQVGTEAFF. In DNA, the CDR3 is TGTGCCAGTAGTTCCCAGGTGGGCACTGAAGCTTTCTTT.

The chain's CDR3 is CASSARHILMNYGYTF. Written as DNA, the CDR3 is TGTGCCAGTAGTGCCCGACACATTCTTATGAACTATGGCTACACCTTC. The chain links TRBV19 to TRBJ1-2; D remains ambiguous. The germline V gene encodes CDR1 LNHDA and CDR2 SQIVND (reference sequence). The V end was cut by 5 bases, the J end by 2 bases, with 18 bases between. This CDR3 has 16 residues. The variable domain in full, with the rest retrieved from reference TRBV19 and TRBJ1-2, is DGGITQSPKYLFRKEGQNVTLSCEQNLNHDAMYWYRQDPGQGLRLIYYSQIVNDFQKGDIAEGYSVSREKKESFPLTVTSAQKNPTAFYLCASSARHILMNYGYTFGSGTRLTVV.

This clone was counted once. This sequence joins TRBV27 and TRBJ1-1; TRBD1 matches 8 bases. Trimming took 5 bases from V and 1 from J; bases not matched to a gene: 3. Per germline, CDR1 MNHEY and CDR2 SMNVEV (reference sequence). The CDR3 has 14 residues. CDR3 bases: TGTGCCAGCAGTCTGGACAGGGAGAACACTGAAGCTTTCTTT. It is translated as CASSLDRENTEAFF.

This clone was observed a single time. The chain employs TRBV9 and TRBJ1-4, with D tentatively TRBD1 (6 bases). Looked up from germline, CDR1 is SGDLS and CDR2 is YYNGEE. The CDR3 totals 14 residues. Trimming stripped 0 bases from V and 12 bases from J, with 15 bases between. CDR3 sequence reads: CASSVGSGRGELFF. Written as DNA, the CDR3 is TGTGCCAGCAGCGTAGGAAGCGGGAGGGGGGAACTGTTTTTT.

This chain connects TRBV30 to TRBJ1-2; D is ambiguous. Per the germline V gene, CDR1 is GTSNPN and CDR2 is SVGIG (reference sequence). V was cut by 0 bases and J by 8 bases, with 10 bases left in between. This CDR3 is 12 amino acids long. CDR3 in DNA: TGTGCCTGGAGTGTTAGTAGGGAGGGCTACACCTTC. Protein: CAWSVSREGYTF. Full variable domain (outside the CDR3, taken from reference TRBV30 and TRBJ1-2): SQTIHQWPATLVQPVGSPLSLECTVEGTSNPNLYWYRQAAGRGLQLLFYSVGIGQISSEVPQNLSASRPQDRQFILSSKKLLLSDSGFYLCAWSVSREGYTFGSGTRLTVV.

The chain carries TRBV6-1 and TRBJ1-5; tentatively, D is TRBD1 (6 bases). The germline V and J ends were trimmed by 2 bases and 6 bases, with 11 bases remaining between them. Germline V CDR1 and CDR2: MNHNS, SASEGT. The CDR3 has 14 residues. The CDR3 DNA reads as TGTGCCAGCAGTGAAACCACAGGGAGTCAGCCCCAGCATTTT. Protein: CASSETTGSQPQHF.